A selection of T cell receptor beta chains follows, all from one sample in a study of T cell repertoires in cytomegalovirus infection. TCRdb reprocessed the reads with MiXCR, giving one entry per CDR3 protein. The sample carries around 320,000 distinct CDR3 sequences, roughly 9.5% recorded once. Input material: PBMCs. These receptors all stem from a human donor in good health (CMV status not recorded). Some clones in this sample may be carry-over from other donors' samples. The CDR3 runs from the conserved cysteine through the conserved F or W. Each record gives: V gene, J gene, clone size, D gene, CDR3 protein, CDR3 DNA. D genes are given only for firm matches. Where a row states a size, it is once, few, many or the class of an expanded clone; other rows omit it.

v_gene: TRBV28
j_gene: TRBJ2-3
abundance: few
d_gene: NA
CDR3aa: CASTKGPGNTDTQYF
CDR3nt: TGTGCCAGCACAAAAGGGCCAGGGAACACAGATACGCAGTATTTT

v_gene: TRBV20-1
j_gene: TRBJ2-5
abundance: NA
d_gene: NA
CDR3aa: CSVRGVIGETQYF
CDR3nt: TGCAGTGTCAGAGGAGTCATAGGGGAGACCCAGTACTTC

v_gene: TRBV28
j_gene: TRBJ1-1
abundance: many
d_gene: NA
CDR3aa: CASSPVTAGRNTEAFF
CDR3nt: TGTGCCAGCAGCCCTGTGACGGCAGGACGGAACACTGAAGCTTTCTTT

v_gene: TRBV28
j_gene: TRBJ1-6
abundance: few
d_gene: NA
CDR3aa: CASSLPTANSPLHF
CDR3nt: TGTGCCAGCAGTTTACCGACAGCAAATTCACCCCTCCACTTT

v_gene: TRBV10-3
j_gene: TRBJ1-1
abundance: few
d_gene: NA
CDR3aa: CAIRDSATVNTEAFF
CDR3nt: TGTGCCATCAGGGACAGCGCAACGGTGAACACTGAAGCTTTCTTT

v_gene: TRBV6-1
j_gene: TRBJ1-3
abundance: many
d_gene: NA
CDR3aa: CASSLDSLNSGNTIYF
CDR3nt: TGTGCCAGCAGTCTGGACAGCCTGAACTCTGGAAACACCATATATTTT

v_gene: TRBV4-3
j_gene: TRBJ2-7
abundance: many
d_gene: NA
CDR3aa: CASSQVRGYEQYF
CDR3nt: TGCGCCAGCAGCCAAGTACGGGGCTACGAGCAGTACTTC

v_gene: TRBV12-3/TRBV12-4
j_gene: TRBJ2-1
abundance: few
d_gene: TRBD2
CDR3aa: CASSPQTSGRWGEQFF
CDR3nt: TGTGCCAGCAGTCCCCAGACTAGCGGGAGATGGGGTGAGCAGTTCTTC

v_gene: TRBV10-3
j_gene: TRBJ1-5
abundance: few
d_gene: NA
CDR3aa: CAISPVGNQPQHF
CDR3nt: TGTGCCATCAGCCCGGTGGGCAATCAGCCCCAGCATTTT

v_gene: TRBV27
j_gene: TRBJ2-3
abundance: many
d_gene: NA
CDR3aa: CASSLGPLTDTQYF
CDR3nt: TGTGCCAGCAGTTTGGGGCCACTCACAGATACGCAGTATTTT

v_gene: TRBV28
j_gene: TRBJ1-5
abundance: NA
d_gene: NA
CDR3aa: CASSSGMGHQPQHF
CDR3nt: TGTGCCAGCAGTTCCGGGATGGGGCATCAGCCCCAGCATTTT

v_gene: TRBV7-2
j_gene: TRBJ1-2
abundance: many
d_gene: NA
CDR3aa: CASAPGGGPSGYTF
CDR3nt: TGTGCCAGCGCCCCCGGCGGGGGGCCCTCTGGCTACACCTTC

v_gene: TRBV6-2/TRBV6-3
j_gene: TRBJ2-6
abundance: few
d_gene: NA
CDR3aa: CASSYSGSGANVLTF
CDR3nt: TGTGCCAGCAGTTACTCGGGCAGTGGGGCCAACGTCCTGACTTTC

v_gene: TRBV6-6
j_gene: TRBJ1-5
abundance: few
d_gene: TRBD1
CDR3aa: CASSYSDRAESNQPQHF
CDR3nt: TGTGCCAGCAGTTACTCAGACAGGGCGGAATCCAATCAGCCCCAGCATTTT

v_gene: TRBV20-1
j_gene: TRBJ2-7
abundance: few
d_gene: NA
CDR3aa: CSAGRGGSVGEQYF
CDR3nt: TGCAGTGCGGGAAGGGGAGGATCCGTGGGCGAGCAGTACTTC

v_gene: TRBV7-2
j_gene: TRBJ2-1
abundance: many
d_gene: TRBD2
CDR3aa: CASSKTSGGYNEQFF
CDR3nt: TGTGCCAGCAGCAAGACTAGCGGGGGTTACAATGAGCAGTTCTTC

v_gene: TRBV10-3
j_gene: TRBJ2-7
abundance: NA
d_gene: TRBD2
CDR3aa: CAIRGATSGGSYEQYF
CDR3nt: TGTGCCATCAGGGGGGCGACTAGCGGTGGGTCCTACGAGCAGTACTTC

v_gene: TRBV7-8
j_gene: TRBJ2-1
abundance: many
d_gene: TRBD2
CDR3aa: CASSELGRGGQRFNEQFF
CDR3nt: TGTGCCAGCAGCGAATTAGGGCGGGGGGGCCAAAGATTCAATGAGCAGTTCTTC

v_gene: TRBV7-2
j_gene: TRBJ2-7
abundance: many
d_gene: TRBD2
CDR3aa: CASSFGSGVSYEQYF
CDR3nt: TGTGCCAGCAGCTTCGGAAGCGGGGTCTCCTACGAGCAGTACTTC

v_gene: TRBV19
j_gene: TRBJ1-2
abundance: NA
d_gene: NA
CDR3aa: CASSTQDSNYGYTF
CDR3nt: TGTGCCAGTAGTACCCAGGATTCTAACTATGGCTACACCTTC

v_gene: TRBV7-2
j_gene: TRBJ1-4
abundance: many
d_gene: TRBD1
CDR3aa: CASSRQTGIADEKLFF
CDR3nt: TGTGCCAGCAGCCGACAGACAGGGATAGCGGATGAAAAACTGTTTTTT

v_gene: TRBV19
j_gene: TRBJ1-5
abundance: many
d_gene: NA
CDR3aa: CASSSDSGSSNQPQHF
CDR3nt: TGTGCCAGTAGTAGCGACTCCGGGAGTAGCAATCAGCCCCAGCATTTT

v_gene: TRBV28
j_gene: TRBJ2-7
abundance: NA
d_gene: NA
CDR3aa: CASSTRTSSEQYF
CDR3nt: TGTGCCAGCAGTACCCGAACTAGCTCCGAGCAGTACTTC

v_gene: TRBV9
j_gene: TRBJ2-1
abundance: few
d_gene: NA
CDR3aa: CASSVEPTGQQFF
CDR3nt: TGTGCCAGCAGCGTAGAGCCCACAGGCCAGCAGTTCTTC

v_gene: TRBV6-2/TRBV6-3
j_gene: TRBJ2-5
abundance: NA
d_gene: NA
CDR3aa: CASSYVEDTQYF
CDR3nt: TGTGCCAGCAGTTACGTGGAGGATACCCAGTACTTC

v_gene: TRBV12-3/TRBV12-4
j_gene: TRBJ2-2
abundance: many
d_gene: TRBD1
CDR3aa: CASSHRTGTNTGELFF
CDR3nt: TGTGCCAGCAGCCACCGGACAGGGACTAACACCGGGGAGCTGTTTTTT

v_gene: TRBV6-1
j_gene: TRBJ2-5
abundance: many
d_gene: TRBD2
CDR3aa: CASSDSGEGTQYF
CDR3nt: TGTGCCAGCAGTGATTCTGGGGAGGGGACCCAGTACTTC

v_gene: TRBV9
j_gene: TRBJ2-3
abundance: few
d_gene: TRBD2
CDR3aa: CASSLQGAGATDTQYF
CDR3nt: TGTGCCAGCAGCCTCCAGGGAGCGGGGGCCACAGATACGCAGTATTTT

v_gene: TRBV2
j_gene: TRBJ2-5
abundance: NA
d_gene: TRBD2
CDR3aa: CASTRTREQETQYF
CDR3nt: TGTGCCAGCACGAGGACTAGGGAACAAGAGACCCAGTACTTC

v_gene: TRBV5-4
j_gene: TRBJ2-6
abundance: once
d_gene: TRBD1
CDR3aa: CASRVQGTGANVLTF
CDR3nt: TGTGCCAGCAGAGTACAGGGGACTGGGGCCAACGTCCTGACTTTC

v_gene: TRBV6-5
j_gene: TRBJ1-6
abundance: once
d_gene: NA
CDR3aa: CASSYQLSQGSSYNSPLHF
CDR3nt: TGTGCCAGCAGTTACCAGCTAAGTCAGGGAAGCTCCTATAATTCACCCCTCCACTTT

v_gene: TRBV7-8
j_gene: TRBJ2-3
abundance: few
d_gene: TRBD2
CDR3aa: CASSSFYGGGDTQYF
CDR3nt: TGTGCCAGCAGCTCGTTCTACGGGGGAGGGGATACGCAGTATTTT

v_gene: TRBV12-3/TRBV12-4
j_gene: TRBJ1-1
abundance: few
d_gene: NA
CDR3aa: CASSLPRIEAFF
CDR3nt: TGTGCCAGCAGTTTACCTCGCATTGAAGCTTTCTTT

v_gene: TRBV7-2
j_gene: TRBJ1-1
abundance: many
d_gene: NA
CDR3aa: CASSPSKWGLVTFF
CDR3nt: TGTGCCAGCAGCCCTTCGAAATGGGGGCTAGTAACTTTCTTT

v_gene: TRBV6-2/TRBV6-3
j_gene: TRBJ2-7
abundance: NA
d_gene: TRBD2
CDR3aa: CASSYPGLTYEQYF
CDR3nt: TGTGCCAGCAGTTACCCGGGACTAACCTACGAGCAGTACTTC

v_gene: TRBV15
j_gene: TRBJ2-3
abundance: NA
d_gene: NA
CDR3aa: CATQGPEDTQYF
CDR3nt: TGTGCCACCCAGGGGCCGGAAGATACGCAGTATTTT

v_gene: TRBV6-2/TRBV6-3
j_gene: TRBJ2-2
abundance: NA
d_gene: NA
CDR3aa: CASSYKSRNTGELFF
CDR3nt: TGTGCCAGCAGTTACAAGTCAAGGAACACCGGGGAGCTGTTTTTT

v_gene: TRBV7-9
j_gene: TRBJ1-1
abundance: many
d_gene: NA
CDR3aa: CASSHIEAATEAFF
CDR3nt: TGTGCCAGCAGCCATATTGAGGCGGCCACTGAAGCTTTCTTT

v_gene: TRBV5-6
j_gene: TRBJ2-7
abundance: NA
d_gene: NA
CDR3aa: CASSFRGVREQYF
CDR3nt: TGTGCCAGCAGCTTCAGGGGTGTGAGGGAGCAGTACTTC

v_gene: TRBV7-9
j_gene: TRBJ1-2
abundance: NA
d_gene: NA
CDR3aa: CASSLSDSSRGYTF
CDR3nt: TGTGCCAGCAGCTTATCGGATTCTTCGCGTGGCTACACCTTC

v_gene: TRBV5-1
j_gene: TRBJ2-1
abundance: many
d_gene: TRBD1
CDR3aa: CASSYSGTGGSEQFF
CDR3nt: TGCGCCAGCAGCTACTCCGGGACAGGGGGCAGTGAGCAGTTCTTC

v_gene: TRBV12-3/TRBV12-4
j_gene: TRBJ2-5
abundance: many
d_gene: TRBD2
CDR3aa: CASSPDGLAGGRF
CDR3nt: TGTGCCAGCAGCCCGGATGGTCTAGCGGGGGGGCGCTTC